These 27 T cell receptor beta chains were sequenced from one sample in a study of cytomegalovirus exposure and HLA in healthy donors. The primer mix had 60 Vbeta and 13 Jbeta primers. Generated by immunoSEQ multiplex PCR, the TCRdb table keeps only in-frame clones and is missing some. The data hold around 170,000 clones, with roughly 80% observed a single time. Sequencing was performed on PBMCs. The source is a man in his forties in good health and CMV-seronegative.

This chain connects TRBV28 to TRBJ2-7, with a weak D call TRBD1 (6 bases). V lost 6 bases to trimming and J lost 2 bases, with 17 bases between them. This CDR3 comprises 15 residues. Looked up from germline, CDR1 is MDHEN and CDR2 is SYDVKM. The CDR3: CASRTSKDRAYEQYF. The CDR3 nucleotides are TGTGCCAGCAGGACCTCTAAGGACAGAGCCTACGAGCAGTACTTC.

This clone was recorded a few times. The CDR3 bases are TGCGCCAGCAGCTTGGAGATGGTCAGGGGATTGAACACTGAAGCTTTCTTT. Translated, it gives CASSLEMVRGLNTEAFF. The V call is TRBV5-1, the J call TRBJ1-1; D is possibly TRBD1 (6 bases). This CDR3 has 17 amino acids. Trimming stripped 0 bases from V and 0 bases from J, with 15 bases between. Germline-derived CDR1 and CDR2 are SGHRS and YFSETQ. Looking up the rest from reference TRBV5-1 and TRBJ1-1 gives the full variable domain: KAGVTQTPRYLIKTRGQQVTLSCSPISGHRSVSWYQQTPGQGLQFLFEYFSETQRNKGNFPGRFSGRQFSNSRSEMNVSTLELGDSALYLCASSLEMVRGLNTEAFFGQGTRLTVV.

In its sample, this clone was seen once. V gene TRBV4-3 combines with J gene TRBJ2-7; no reliable D call. The ends were cut back, 0 bases at V and 1 base at J, with 7 bases in the middle. This CDR3 region has 14 residues. In germline, CDR1 is LGHNA, CDR2 YSLEER. The CDR3 DNA follows: TGCGCCAGCAGCCAAGAAGTCAGTTCCTACGAGCAGTACTTC. This sequence encodes CASSQEVSSYEQYF.

This rearrangement joins TRBV18 to TRBJ2-1, with 8 nucleotides matching TRBD1. The germline CDR1 and CDR2 sequences are KGHSH and LQKENI. The CDR3 runs to 17 residues. J lost 7 bases, V lost 3 bases, and 14 bases had no gene match. The CDR3 loop is CASSPTADRVGKNEQFF. CDR3 nucleotides: TGTGCCAGCTCACCGACCGCGGACAGGGTCGGGAAAAATGAGCAGTTCTTC.

The gene calls are TRBV18 and TRBJ2-1; 9 bases fit TRBD1. Germline trimming cut 2 bases from V and 7 bases from J; bases unmatched to any gene: 3. Germline CDR1 KGHSH, CDR2 LQKENI. The CDR3 covers 14 residues. Here the CDR3 reads CASSPGTGKNEQFF. The CDR3 DNA sequence: TGTGCCAGCTCACCAGGGACAGGGAAGAATGAGCAGTTCTTC.

The V call is TRBV4-3, the J call TRBJ2-7; TRBD2 matches 9 bases. The germline V gene has CDR1 LGHNA and CDR2 YSLEER. J lost 2 bases, V lost 3 bases, and 8 bases had no gene match. This CDR3 is built from 16 residues. As DNA, the CDR3 is TGCGCCAGCAGCCACCGAACAGCGGGGGGCCCCTACGAGCAGTACTTC. It is translated as CASSHRTAGGPYEQYF.

J is TRBJ1-4 and V is TRBV28; TRBD1 is a possible D gene (6 bases). CDR1 is MDHEN, CDR2 SYDVKM, per germline. V lost 7 bases and J lost 8, with 17 bases in between. This CDR3 region has 14 residues. CDR3 in amino acids: CASINTPTGEKLFF. The DNA for the CDR3 is TGTGCCAGCATCAATACCCCTACAGGGGAAAAACTGTTTTTT. Combining the CDR3 with reference TRBV28 and TRBJ1-4 gives the whole variable domain DVKVTQSSRYLVKRTGEKVFLECVQDMDHENMFWYRQDPGLGLRLIYFSYDVKMKEKGDIPEGYSVSREKKERFSLILESASTNQTSMYLCASINTPTGEKLFFGSGTQLSVL.

The V gene is TRBV29-1, the J gene TRBJ1-1, with TRBD1 matching over 8 bases. Germline trimming cut 6 bases from V and 1 base from J; bases unmatched to any gene: 7. Germline assignment: CDR1 SQVTM and CDR2 ANQGSEA. This CDR3 region has 14 residues. CDR3 bases: TGCAGCGTCTCCGACAGGGGTCGGAACACTGAAGCTTTCTTT. Translation: CSVSDRGRNTEAFF.

The chain recombines TRBV5-4 with TRBJ1-2, with a weak D call TRBD1 (6 bases). The germline V gene has CDR1 SGHNT and CDR2 YYREEE (reference sequence). The V and J ends lost 0 bases and 4 bases respectively, with 13 bases between them. This CDR3 is 15 amino acids long. CDR3 protein: CASSLGWDKSYGYTF. The CDR3 DNA is TGTGCCAGCAGCTTGGGTTGGGACAAGTCCTATGGCTACACCTTC.

There are a few counts of this clone. The rearrangement uses TRBV7-2 and TRBJ2-3; 8 bases match TRBD2. Germline V gives CDR1 SGHTA, CDR2 FQGNSA. Trimming cost V 11 bases and J 9 bases; bases outside gene matches: 10. CDR3 length: 12 residues. The chain's CDR3 is CAVGDPGGTQYF. The CDR3 DNA sequence: TGTGCCGTGGGGGACCCGGGGGGGACGCAGTATTTT.

The chain joins TRBV11-1 to TRBJ2-7; 11 bases fit TRBD2. V shed 5 bases, J shed 4 bases, and the junction held 10 bases outside the gene matches. CDR1 is SGHAT and CDR2 is FQDESV in the germline V gene (reference sequence). The CDR3 spans 16 residues. The CDR3 DNA is TGTGCCAGCAGCCAAGGTAGCGGGGGGGTCGAGTACGAGCAGTACTTC. This gives the protein CASSQGSGGVEYEQYF.

The CDR3 sequence: CASRRSSTVQETQYF. The DNA of the CDR3 is TGTGCCAGCAGGCGATCCTCGACAGTTCAAGAGACCCAGTACTTC. The chain combines TRBV2 with TRBJ2-5, with D maybe TRBD1 (5 bases). CDR1 is SNHLY, CDR2 FYNNEI, per germline. V dropped 6 bases and J dropped 2 bases, with 16 bases sitting between them. CDR3 length: 15 amino acids.

The chain links TRBV30 to TRBJ1-5, with D possibly matching TRBD1 (6 bases). CDR1 and CDR2 from the germline V gene are GTSNPN and SVGIG (reference sequence). The V gene lost 0 bases and the J gene lost 8 bases, with 14 bases spanning the gap. The CDR3 has 14 amino acids. The CDR3 coding sequence is TGTGCCTGGAGTGTAAAAAGGCCAGGGGAGCCCCAGCATTTT. It translates to CAWSVKRPGEPQHF.

The chain is built from TRBV4-3 and TRBJ2-1, with 13 nucleotides matching TRBD2. Trimming removed 4 bases from V and 4 bases from J; junction bases left unmatched: 7. CDR1 and CDR2 from the germline V gene are LGHNA and YSLEER. The CDR3 is made up of 17 amino acids. CDR3 in DNA: TGCGCCAGCAGCCGGACTAGCGGGAGTCAGGGTTACAATGAGCAGTTCTTC. Its translation: CASSRTSGSQGYNEQFF.

This chain joins TRBV29-1 and TRBJ2-4, with TRBD1 matching over 7 bases. Germline V CDR1 and CDR2: SQVTM, ANQGSEA. The CDR3 length is 16 residues. V shed 4 bases, J shed 2 bases, and the junction held 11 bases outside the gene matches. The CDR3 spells CSVAMRGLRSKNIQYF. CDR3 nucleotides: TGCAGCGTTGCTATGAGGGGGCTAAGGTCCAAAAACATTCAGTACTTC.

This chain uses TRBV6-1 with TRBJ1-6, with TRBD1 matching over 8 bases. V gave up 4 bases and J gave up 5 bases; unmatched junction bases: 10. The CDR3 consists of 17 residues. Per germline, CDR1 MNHNS and CDR2 SASEGT. CDR3 protein: CASSGPARQGNNSPLHF. CDR3 bases: TGTGCCAGCAGTGGCCCCGCCCGACAGGGGAATAATTCACCCCTCCACTTT.

The chain joins TRBV7-2 to TRBJ2-1, with 13 bases fitting TRBD2. Germline V CDR1 and CDR2: SGHTA, FQGNSA. The CDR3 is 18 amino acids. The V gene end was trimmed by 2 bases and the J gene end by 7 bases; junction bases not matched to a gene: 11. CDR3 loop: CASSLNFIGTSGINEQFF. The CDR3 nucleotides read TGTGCCAGCAGCTTAAACTTTATCGGGACTAGCGGGATAAATGAGCAGTTCTTC.

This clone was detected a few times. The chain links TRBV5-4 to TRBJ2-1; unclear D gene. The CDR3 is 13 residues long. Germline V gives CDR1 SGHNT, CDR2 YYREEE (reference sequence). V lost 0 bases to trimming and J lost 3 bases, with 4 bases between them. Here the CDR3 reads CASSLVYYNEQFF. CDR3 in DNA: TGTGCCAGCAGCTTGGTTTACTACAATGAGCAGTTCTTC.

This chain joins TRBV28 and TRBJ2-7, with 9 bases matching TRBD2. The V gene's germline CDR1 is MDHEN and CDR2 SYDVKM. Trimming took 5 bases from V and 3 from J; bases not matched to a gene: 8. CDR3 length: 15 amino acids. For the CDR3, the DNA is TGTGCCAGCAGTCCTCCGGGACTAGCAGGCTACGAGCAGTACTTC. Its protein product is CASSPPGLAGYEQYF. Full variable domain (rest looked up from reference TRBV28 and TRBJ2-7): DVKVTQSSRYLVKRTGEKVFLECVQDMDHENMFWYRQDPGLGLRLIYFSYDVKMKEKGDIPEGYSVSREKKERFSLILESASTNQTSMYLCASSPPGLAGYEQYFGPGTRLTVT.

This chain joins TRBV19 and TRBJ2-1; the match to TRBD1 covers 9 bases. V lost 1 base, J lost 7 bases, and 2 bases stayed unmatched. CDR3 length equals 14 residues. Germline V gives CDR1 LNHDA, CDR2 SQIVND (reference sequence). This CDR3 is CASSIVGTGNEQFF. The CDR3 bases are TGTGCCAGTAGTATAGTAGGGACAGGGAATGAGCAGTTCTTC.

This chain links TRBV5-5 with TRBJ2-3, with 14 positions matching TRBD2. The CDR3 sequence is 16 residues long. V gave up 3 bases and J gave up 5 bases; unmatched junction bases: 5. Germline lookup yields CDR1 SGHKS and CDR2 YYEKEE (reference sequence). The CDR3 nucleotides read TGTGCCAGCAGCTATGGACTAGCGGGAGGTCTAGATACGCAGTATTTT. Translated: CASSYGLAGGLDTQYF.

The chain has TRBV11-3 and TRBJ2-3; weak D call: TRBD2 (5 bases). Trimming pared 3 bases from V and 3 bases from J, leaving 10 bases between. Germline assignment: CDR1 SGHNT and CDR2 YENEEA. CDR3 length: 14 amino acids. CDR3 nucleotides: TGTGCCAGCAGCTTCAGCAGACTAACAGATACGCAGTATTTT. Residues: CASSFSRLTDTQYF. The variable domain in full, with the rest retrieved from reference TRBV11-3 and TRBJ2-3, is EAGVVQSPRYKIIEKKQPVAFWCNPISGHNTLYWYLQNLGQGPELLIRYENEEAVDDSQLPKDRFSAERLKGVDSTLKIQPAELGDSAVYLCASSFSRLTDTQYFGPGTRLTVL.

This rearrangement joins TRBV7-2 to TRBJ2-5; 8 bases match TRBD2. J was trimmed by 5 bases and V by 5 bases; bases with no gene match: 7. CDR3 length: 14 amino acids. Germline CDR1 SGHTA, CDR2 FQGNSA. The CDR3 coding sequence is TGTGCCAGCAGCCCAGCGGGGGCGGGGGAGACCCAGTACTTC. It codes for CASSPAGAGETQYF.

The DNA for the CDR3 is TGTGCCAGCAGCCAAGATGGCAGTCGTCCTGAAGCTTTCTTT. Amino acids: CASSQDGSRPEAFF. This chain connects TRBV14 to TRBJ1-1; the D is unclear. V was trimmed by 0 bases and J by 6 bases, leaving 11 bases between them. The germline gives CDR1 SGHDN, CDR2 FVKESK. This CDR3 has 14 amino acids.

The chain recombines TRBV5-8 with TRBJ1-3; D is unresolved. The ends were cut back, 3 bases at V and 3 bases at J, with 7 bases in the middle. Looked up from germline, CDR1 is SGHTS and CDR2 is YDEGEE. CDR3 size: 13 residues. Here the CDR3 reads CASSSVGGNTIYF. As DNA, the CDR3 is TGTGCCAGCAGCTCGGTCGGTGGAAACACCATATATTTT. Full variable domain (rest looked up from reference TRBV5-8 and TRBJ1-3): EAGVTQSPTHLIKTRGQQATLRCSPISGHTSVYWYQQALGLGLQFLLWYDEGEERNRGNFPPRFSGRQFPNYSSELNVNALELEDSALYLCASSSVGGNTIYFGEGSWLTVV.

J is TRBJ2-2 and V is TRBV7-6; 10 nucleotides match TRBD2. CDR3 size: 16 residues. Looked up from germline, CDR1 is SGHVS and CDR2 is FNYEAQ. The trim removed 1 base at V and 5 bases at J, leaving 4 bases unmatched. CDR3 sequence (DNA): TGTGCCAGCAGCTTAGAAGCGGGAGGGACTACCGGGGAGCTGTTTTTT. Its translation is CASSLEAGGTTGELFF.

The rearrangement joins TRBV19 to TRBJ2-2, with TRBD2 as a possible D gene (7 bases). V shed 6 bases and J shed 6 bases, with 14 bases lying between them. CDR3 length equals 14 residues. CDR1 and CDR2 (germline): LNHDA, SQIVND (reference sequence). This CDR3 reads CASRGGASPGELFF. The CDR3 DNA sequence: TGTGCCAGTAGAGGGGGGGCTAGTCCCGGGGAGCTGTTTTTT.